Described below is a single T cell receptor (beta chain) sequence and its context. One end of the junction is discordant with germline, which a read error may explain. These data belong to a study of blood T cell repertoires in COVID-19. Background on the study: From the United States, Italy and Spain came samples of acute and convalescent COVID-19. T cells, B-cell-depleted T cells, or PBMCs supplied cDNA or gDNA.

In the original workflow: By means of reference gene primer amplification, nucleated cell counts were estimated. Method: immunoSEQ multiplex PCR; TCRdb's copy keeps in-frame clones and lacks some. V, J and clone size were drawn from that table, and D and trimming were deduced from the DNA. The sample includes about 180,000 clones, around 84% of them seen just once. This CDR3 contains 13 residues. CDR1 and CDR2 from the germline V gene are SGHDN and FVKESK. The TCR was taken from a man aged 50 to 59 with active or convalescent COVID-19. V is TRBV14 and J is TRBJ1-5, with 8 bases identical to TRBD1. The sample comprised peripheral blood. The CDR3 DNA reads TGTGCCGGCAGCCAGGGGGCTGACCAGCCCCAGCATTTT. This translates into CAGSQGADQPQHF.